This is a list of T cell receptor beta chains from one sample in a study of long-term antiretroviral therapy in people with HIV. Measured with immunoSEQ multiplex PCR; TCRdb has only the in-frame clones, and not every one. This sample has around 18,000 clones, with 85% to 90% found just once. Specimen: unsorted PBMCs, collected 4.2 years after starting antiretroviral therapy. Receptors were obtained from a man aged 50 to 60 with HIV. Both conserved end residues are part of each CDR3. Each record gives: CDR3 protein, CDR3 DNA, J gene, V gene, clone size, D gene. A D gene is named only where the DNA matches it firmly. Only some rows state a clone size, as once, few, many or a class for expanded clones.

CASSVTGRKNIQYF	TGTGCCAGCAGCGTAACGGGACGGAAAAACATTCAGTACTTC	TRBJ2-4	TRBV5-5	-	-
CASSFGVREQFF	TGTGCCAGCAGTTTCGGGGTCCGTGAGCAGTTCTTC	TRBJ2-1	TRBV6-6	-	-
CATGGRGGTDTQYF	TGTGCCACCGGTGGTCGGGGGGGCACAGATACGCAGTATTTT	TRBJ2-3	TRBV2	-	TRBD2
CASSPRGNSYEQYF	TGTGCCAGCAGCCCCCGGGGTAACTCCTACGAGCAGTACTTC	TRBJ2-7	TRBV2	-	-
CSVSTGPTNEKLFF	TGCAGCGTTTCGACAGGGCCAACTAATGAAAAACTGTTTTTT	TRBJ1-4	TRBV29-1	-	TRBD1
CAWSPGQGTNTEAFF	TGTGCCTGGAGTCCGGGACAGGGGACGAACACTGAAGCTTTCTTT	TRBJ1-1	TRBV30	-	TRBD1
CASSWTGGQPQHF	TGTGCCAGCAGCTGGACAGGGGGTCAGCCCCAGCATTTT	TRBJ1-5	TRBV7-2	-	TRBD1
CASSEGPTDTQYF	TGTGCCAGCAGTGAAGGACCGACAGATACGCAGTATTTT	TRBJ2-3	TRBV9	-	-
CASSFGQGADTQYF	TGTGCCAGCAGCTTCGGACAGGGGGCAGATACGCAGTATTTT	TRBJ2-3	TRBV7-8	-	TRBD1
CASSLAGDYNEQFF	TGTGCCAGCAGTCTAGCGGGGGACTACAATGAGCAGTTCTTC	TRBJ2-1	TRBV19	once	TRBD2
CASSLGGTSGAKANNEQFF	TGCGCCAGCAGCTTGGGAGGGACTAGCGGGGCAAAGGCGAACAATGAGCAGTTCTTC	TRBJ2-1	TRBV5-1	-	TRBD2
CASSLSGGFQPQHF	TGTGCCAGCAGTTTATCGGGGGGATTCCAGCCCCAGCATTTT	TRBJ1-5	TRBV27	-	-
CASSLGTGDYGYTF	TGTGCCAGCAGCTTAGGAACAGGGGACTATGGCTACACCTTC	TRBJ1-2	TRBV11-2	-	TRBD1
CASSLWGTGESYEQYF	TGTGCCAGCAGCTTATGGGGGACAGGGGAGTCCTACGAGCAGTACTTC	TRBJ2-7	TRBV7-6	-	TRBD1
CSASERGINEQYF	TGCAGCGCTTCTGAGCGGGGTATCAACGAGCAGTACTTC	TRBJ2-7	TRBV29-1	-	TRBD2
CAWSVQGGQPQHF	TGTGCCTGGAGTGTACAAGGGGGTCAGCCCCAGCATTTT	TRBJ1-5	TRBV30	-	-
CATSRGWGPQDEQFF	TGTGCCACCTCCCGGGGTTGGGGGCCCCAGGATGAGCAGTTCTTC	TRBJ2-1	TRBV27	once	-
CASSQDRQFLNNEQFF	TGCGCCAGCAGCCAAGATAGGCAGTTCCTAAACAATGAGCAGTTCTTC	TRBJ2-1	TRBV4-3	-	-
CATSRGTGQGGTPQHF	TGTGCCACCAGCAGGGGAACCGGACAGGGCGGAACGCCCCAGCATTTT	TRBJ1-5	TRBV15	-	TRBD1
CASSPSLLRANVLTF	TGTGCCAGTAGTCCCAGCCTCCTGCGGGCCAACGTCCTGACTTTC	TRBJ2-6	TRBV19	-	-
CASTLGSNYGYTF	TGTGCCAGCACCCTTGGGAGTAACTATGGCTACACCTTC	TRBJ1-2	TRBV25-1	once	-
CASSEGQGAYTEAFF	TGTGCCAGCAGCGAGGGACAGGGGGCGTACACTGAAGCTTTCTTT	TRBJ1-1	TRBV11-2	-	TRBD1
CASSLGAVQGHEQYF	TGTGCCAGCAGCTTGGGGGCAGTACAGGGCCACGAGCAGTACTTC	TRBJ2-7	TRBV5-6	-	-
CASSAHRDRATDTQYF	TGTGCCAGCAGCGCCCACCGGGACAGGGCTACAGATACGCAGTATTTT	TRBJ2-3	TRBV9	-	TRBD1
CASSLPYRGTEAFF	TGTGCCAGCAGCTTGCCCTACAGGGGGACTGAAGCTTTCTTT	TRBJ1-1	TRBV5-4	-	TRBD1
CASTFPVNTEAFF	TGTGCCAGCACCTTTCCTGTGAACACTGAAGCTTTCTTT	TRBJ1-1	TRBV6-6	-	-
CASSLTRAGNTEAFF	TGTGCCAGCAGCTTAACCAGGGCGGGGAACACTGAAGCTTTCTTT	TRBJ1-1	TRBV11-1	-	-
CASSLPMTANYGYTF	TGTGCCAGCAGCTTACCGATGACAGCGAACTATGGCTACACCTTC	TRBJ1-2	TRBV5-4	-	-
CASSFHSVGGGGETEAFF	TGTGCCAGCAGTTTTCATTCCGTGGGGGGAGGTGGTGAAACTGAAGCTTTCTTT	TRBJ1-1	TRBV27	-	-
CASSETHRAINYGYTF	TGTGCCAGCAGCGAAACCCACAGGGCAATTAACTATGGCTACACCTTC	TRBJ1-2	TRBV6-1	-	-
CASSGDGYEQYF	TGTGCCAGCAGCGGGGACGGCTACGAGCAGTACTTC	TRBJ2-7	TRBV9	-	-
CAWSVTSPGELFF	TGTGCCTGGAGTGTAACTAGTCCCGGGGAGCTGTTTTTT	TRBJ2-2	TRBV30	-	-
CASSLWARGPKSTEAFF	TGCGCCAGCAGCTTGTGGGCCAGGGGGCCAAAAAGCACTGAAGCTTTCTTT	TRBJ1-1	TRBV5-1	once	TRBD1
CASSTVTGLQGTEAFF	TGTGCCAGCAGCACAGTAACGGGCCTCCAGGGGACTGAAGCTTTCTTT	TRBJ1-1	TRBV7-9	-	-
CASSGTGEDEQYF	TGTGCCAGCAGCGGGACAGGGGAGGATGAGCAGTACTTC	TRBJ2-7	TRBV7-6	-	TRBD1